The 27 T cell receptor beta chains below come from one sample, sequenced in a study of beta chain features in type 1 diabetes. Expressed TCRB transcripts got sequenced, as all isolated RNA was reverse transcribed. TCRdb's copy holds only in-frame clones and misses some; the assay was immunoSEQ multiplex PCR. The sample carries some 370,000 clones, about 10% recorded once. Study outcomes and limitations: Among all four CD4+ subsets, Type 1 diabetes patients had TCRB CDR3s that were moderately but significantly shorter.

No antigen has been assigned to these receptors. Specimen: central memory CD4+ T cells from blood. The receptors originated from a man in his thirties or forties with type 1 diabetes.

This clone was counted a few times. Additional DNA sequences in this sample encode the identical CDR3. J is TRBJ1-5 and V is TRBV4-3; no clear D. This CDR3 contains 13 residues. Germline V gene data show CDR1 as LGHNA and CDR2 as YSLEER. Deletions cut 3 bases from V and 0 bases from J, with 3 bases between. DNA for the CDR3: TGCGCCAGCAGCCAGGATAGCAATCAGCCCCAGCATTTT. It yields the protein CASSQDSNQPQHF.

The V call is TRBV7-9, the J call TRBJ1-5; 7 bases are a match to TRBD1. The CDR3 is 15 residues long. The ends lost 4 bases at V and 3 bases at J; junction bases unmatched: 6. CDR1 SEHNR and CDR2 FQNEAQ come from the germline V gene (reference sequence). The CDR3 DNA reads as TGTGCCAGCAGCTCGATTGACAGGGACAATCAGCCCCAGCATTTT. It yields the protein CASSSIDRDNQPQHF.

The chain uses TRBV11-2 and TRBJ2-3; D gene uncertain. Trimming cost V 1 base and J 6 bases, with 5 bases left between them. Germline V gene lookup returns CDR1 SGHAT and CDR2 FQNNGV. The CDR3 spans 12 residues. The CDR3 bases are TGTGCCAGCAGCTTAGTGACTGATACGCAGTATTTT. This encodes CASSLVTDTQYF.

This clone was seen only a few times. The V call is TRBV9, the J call TRBJ1-1; D is unresolved. The CDR3 totals 13 residues. V lost 0 bases and J 3 bases, leaving 6 bases between the germline ends. Germline V CDR1 and CDR2: SGDLS, YYNGEE. The CDR3 spells CASSVGVYTEAFF. The CDR3, as DNA: TGTGCCAGCAGCGTAGGGGTGTACACTGAAGCTTTCTTT.

This clone was recorded a few times. Other nucleotide sequences from this sample produce the same CDR3. This chain links TRBV7-2 with TRBJ2-1; D might be TRBD1 (5 bases). This CDR3 comprises 14 residues. Trimming left V 4 bases short and J 0 bases short, with 7 bases between. CDR1 and CDR2 (germline): SGHTA, FQGNSA. CDR3 nucleotides: TGTGCCAGCAGCTCCGACAGCTCCTACAATGAGCAGTTCTTC. This translates into CASSSDSSYNEQFF.

V gene TRBV18 combines with J gene TRBJ2-5; TRBD1 is a possible D gene (6 bases). V lost 3 bases, J lost 2 bases, and 16 bases lay in between. Germline CDR1 KGHSH, CDR2 LQKENI. This CDR3 has 16 residues. Here the CDR3 reads CASSPTYGRGQETQYF. CDR3 in DNA: TGTGCCAGCTCACCCACGTACGGCAGGGGACAAGAGACCCAGTACTTC.

The genes are TRBV18 and TRBJ2-2; no reliable D call. This CDR3 is built from 14 residues. CDR1 and CDR2 (germline): KGHSH, LQKENI. Trimming removed 6 bases at V and 5 bases at J, with 13 bases between. The CDR3 DNA reads TGTGCCAGCTCCGACGGCTGGGGAACCGGGGAGCTGTTTTTT. It codes for CASSDGWGTGELFF.

Concerning this clone itself: Other nucleotide sequences in the sample specify the same CDR3. J is TRBJ1-2 and V is TRBV6-5; D unresolved. This CDR3 comprises 14 residues. Germline loops: CDR1 MNHEY, CDR2 SVGAGI. Trimming took off 0 bases at V and 4 bases at J, with 9 bases between the two ends. The CDR3 DNA sequence: TGTGCCAGCAGTTACTCGAACCAGGCCTATGGCTACACCTTC. Encoded protein: CASSYSNQAYGYTF.

This chain connects TRBV6-6 to TRBJ2-3; 7 nucleotides match TRBD2. From germline, CDR1 is MNHNY and CDR2 SVGAGI (reference sequence). CDR3 length: 14 amino acids. J lost 2 bases, V lost 6 bases, and 5 bases had no gene match. The chain's CDR3 is CASSPGTTTDTQYF. The DNA for the CDR3 is TGTGCCAGCAGCCCCGGGACTACCACAGATACGCAGTATTTT.

This clone was recorded a few times. This chain uses TRBV5-1 with TRBJ1-2, with TRBD1 as a possible D gene (5 bases). Per the germline V gene, CDR1 is SGHRS and CDR2 is YFSETQ. This CDR3 region has 14 residues. V was shortened by 2 bases and J by 2 bases, with 10 bases between the two germline ends. The CDR3 loop is CASSLGTVNYGYTF. In DNA form, the CDR3 reads TGCGCCAGCAGCTTAGGGACGGTGAACTATGGCTACACCTTC.

The chain links TRBV11-2 to TRBJ1-1; no reliable D call. Germline assignment: CDR1 SGHAT and CDR2 FQNNGV. V lost 2 bases, J lost 3 bases, and 4 bases lay in between. The CDR3 is made up of 12 amino acids. CDR3 residues: CASSLPDTEAFF. For the CDR3, the DNA is TGTGCCAGCAGCTTACCGGACACTGAAGCTTTCTTT.

Within the sample, this clone is medium-sized. V gene TRBV7-9 combines with J gene TRBJ2-6; 9 bases line up with TRBD2. Unmatched junction bases numbered 10, after V lost 3 bases and J lost 4 bases. This CDR3 has 18 amino acids. CDR1 is SEHNR and CDR2 is FQNEAQ in the germline V gene (reference sequence). The CDR3 protein is CASSFDSGSLQGANVLTF. CDR3 DNA: TGTGCCAGCAGCTTCGATAGCGGGAGTCTCCAAGGGGCCAACGTCCTGACTTTC.

This clone came up many times. This rearrangement joins TRBV2 to TRBJ2-7; 8 nucleotides line up with TRBD1. This CDR3 contains 13 residues. With V trimmed by 5 bases and J by 6 bases, 6 bases remained unmatched. Germline V gene lookup returns CDR1 SNHLY and CDR2 FYNNEI. CDR3 DNA: TGTGCCAGCAGTTATACAGACAGGGGCGAGCAGTACTTC. Residues: CASSYTDRGEQYF.

This clone came up a few times. The chain carries TRBV2 and TRBJ2-2, with D hard to call. V was trimmed by 4 bases and J by 6 bases, leaving 9 bases between them. The CDR3 covers 13 residues. The V gene's germline CDR1 is SNHLY and CDR2 FYNNEI. This chain's CDR3 is CASSVRGAGELFF. DNA for the CDR3: TGTGCCAGCAGTGTAAGAGGAGCCGGGGAGCTGTTTTTT. Full variable domain (remainder filled in from reference TRBV2 and TRBJ2-2): EPEVTQTPSHQVTQMGQEVILRCVPISNHLYFYWYRQILGQKVEFLVSFYNNEISEKSEIFDDQFSVERPDGSNFTLKIRSTKLEDSAMYFCASSVRGAGELFFGEGSRLTVL.

This clone was detected a few times. The CDR3 DNA reads as TGTGCCATCAGTGATCGAAGGGGGACTAGCGGGAGGGATACGCAGTATTTT. Translation gives CAISDRRGTSGRDTQYF. The rearrangement links TRBV10-3 to TRBJ2-3, with TRBD2 matching 15 bases. CDR3 length: 17 residues. CDR1 and CDR2 from the germline V gene are ENHRY and SYGVKD. The V and J ends lost 3 bases and 6 bases, in that order; junction bases with no gene match: 7.

The chain couples TRBV7-7 to TRBJ2-2, with D perhaps matching TRBD1 (6 bases). Germline V gives CDR1 SSHAT, CDR2 FNYEAQ (reference sequence). The V end lost 5 bases, the J end lost 0 bases, and 16 bases lay between the germline ends. This CDR3 region has 17 residues. The CDR3 DNA reads as TGTGCCAGCAGCCCACTTAATCCAGGGGCGAACACCGGGGAGCTGTTTTTT. This codes for CASSPLNPGANTGELFF.

V usage is TRBV7-8 and J usage is TRBJ1-2; 12 positions match TRBD1. The CDR3 spans 17 residues. Losses at the gene ends were 5 bases for V and 4 bases for J; bases not matched to a gene: 11. Germline values: CDR1 SGHVS, CDR2 FQNEAQ. CDR3 loop: CASSPGTGGKRGYGYTF. The CDR3 DNA reads TGTGCCAGCAGCCCAGGGACAGGGGGCAAAAGGGGCTATGGCTACACCTTC.

V usage is TRBV11-2 and J usage is TRBJ2-1, with D hard to call. V shed 8 bases and J shed 8 bases, with 19 bases lying between them. This CDR3 has 14 amino acids. The germline V gene has CDR1 SGHAT and CDR2 FQNNGV. CDR3 DNA sequence: TGTGCCAGCGGAATCCCCCCAGTAGACTATGAGCAGTTCTTC. It yields the protein CASGIPPVDYEQFF.

Worth noting for this clone: Other DNA sequences in this sample translate to the same CDR3. This chain connects TRBV9 to TRBJ1-5; D is unresolved. There are 15 residues in the CDR3. The germline gives CDR1 SGDLS, CDR2 YYNGEE. V lost 1 base and J lost 0, with 8 bases in between. As DNA, the CDR3 is TGTGCCAGCAGCGTAAGCTCAGATAGCAATCAGCCCCAGCATTTT. It yields the protein CASSVSSDSNQPQHF.

The genes are TRBV28 and TRBJ1-1; D uncertain. CDR3 length: 12 amino acids. Germline V gene data show CDR1 as MDHEN and CDR2 as SYDVKM. Trimming took 4 bases from V and 7 from J, leaving 10 bases between them. The CDR3 DNA is TGTGCCAGCAGTTACGAGAGACTTGAAGCTTTCTTT. It is translated as CASSYERLEAFF.

Only a few counts were recorded for this clone. This sequence joins TRBV9 and TRBJ1-1; D unresolved. The CDR3 runs to 15 residues. Germline CDR1 and CDR2: SGDLS and YYNGEE. V lost 0 bases and J lost 5, with 14 bases in between. The CDR3 sequence is CASSVDPGRETEAFF. The DNA for the CDR3 is TGTGCCAGCAGCGTAGACCCTGGCAGAGAGACTGAAGCTTTCTTT. Supplemented by reference TRBV9 and TRBJ1-1, the full variable domain reads DSGVTQTPKHLITATGQRVTLRCSPRSGDLSVYWYQQSLDQGLQFLIQYYNGEERAKGNILERFSAQQFPDLHSELNLSSLELGDSALYFCASSVDPGRETEAFFGQGTRLTVV.

The chain employs TRBV4-1 and TRBJ2-7, with 8 positions matching TRBD1. Germline V gene sequence: CDR1 MGHRA, CDR2 YSYEKL. This CDR3 contains 15 residues. V trimming: 3 bases; J trimming: 6 bases; junction bases outside the gene matches: 10. CDR3 nucleotides: TGCGCCAGCAGCCACCAGGACAGGGAGATCGGCGAGCAGTACTTC. Translated, it gives CASSHQDREIGEQYF.

This clone has just a few counts. This sequence joins TRBV28 and TRBJ2-1; TRBD2 aligns across 9 bases. This CDR3 comprises 13 residues. Germline V gene sequence: CDR1 MDHEN, CDR2 SYDVKM. Trimming took 3 bases from V and 15 from J; bases not matched to a gene: 9. The CDR3 reads CASSFPSGNSWFF. The CDR3 DNA sequence: TGTGCCAGCAGTTTCCCTAGCGGGAATAGTTGGTTCTTC. The whole variable domain, filled in from reference TRBV28 and TRBJ2-1, reads DVKVTQSSRYLVKRTGEKVFLECVQDMDHENMFWYRQDPGLGLRLIYFSYDVKMKEKGDIPEGYSVSREKKERFSLILESASTNQTSMYLCASSFPSGNSWFFGPGTRLTVL.

The table lists this clone with a few counts. The V call is TRBV5-4, the J call TRBJ1-1; unclear D gene. Trimming took 4 bases from V and 4 from J, leaving 14 bases between them. The CDR3 spans 14 residues. Germline lookup yields CDR1 SGHNT and CDR2 YYREEE (reference sequence). The CDR3 DNA sequence: TGTGCCAGCAGCCCGACAAATTCGGTCACTGAAGCTTTCTTT. Translation: CASSPTNSVTEAFF.

V gene TRBV18 combines with J gene TRBJ1-1, with D perhaps TRBD1 (5 bases). Germline V gives CDR1 KGHSH, CDR2 LQKENI. The CDR3 spans 15 residues. The V end was cut by 2 bases, the J end by 8 bases, with 18 bases between. This CDR3 is CASSPALREGVEAFF. The CDR3 nucleotides are TGTGCCAGCTCACCAGCCCTGCGCGAAGGGGTAGAAGCTTTCTTT.

This clone was picked up a small number of times. This chain links TRBV5-1 with TRBJ2-1; weak D call: TRBD1 (6 bases). V was trimmed by 5 bases and J by 2 bases, leaving 11 bases between them. This CDR3 is 14 amino acids long. Germline values: CDR1 SGHRS, CDR2 YFSETQ. The CDR3 nucleotides are TGCGCCAGCAGTCCAGGGGAGCCCTACAATGAGCAGTTCTTC. It specifies CASSPGEPYNEQFF.

There are a few counts of this clone. The chain has TRBV5-1 and TRBJ1-2; tentatively, D is TRBD1 (6 bases). V was pared by 4 bases and J by 7 bases, with 14 bases between. CDR1 and CDR2 from the germline V gene are SGHRS and YFSETQ. The CDR3 length is 13 residues. The CDR3 loop reads CASSPLGGGGYTF. Written as DNA, the CDR3 is TGCGCCAGCAGCCCCTTGGGGGGCGGTGGCTACACCTTC.